This T cell receptor (beta chain) came from a study of shared clonotypes between healthy human individuals. Study results and caveats: Few donors limited the genetic and exposure-history diversity represented.

Germline V lookup: CDR1 MDHEN, CDR2 SYDVKM. The germline V and J ends were trimmed by 8 bases and 2 bases, with 6 bases remaining between them. The CDR3 runs 11 residues. All of the donors resided in Nashville, Tennessee, and each was a Caucasian adult. Running of the assay took place at deep level. Among the unsorted PBMC samples, replicate PCRs used around 300 ng DNA, 30,000 to 35,000 T cell genomes. Sequencing used immunoSEQ multiplex PCR; TCRdb keeps in-frame clones, though not all of them. The repertoire holds around 500,000 clones, with roughly 77% as singletons. Of note for this clone: Its antigen is unidentified.

Sequenced sample: PBMCs. This clonotype originated in a woman aged 40 to 50 in good health. Some clones in this sample may be carry-over from other donors' samples. The genes are TRBV28 and TRBJ1-1; D remains unclear. CDR3 amino acids: CASQYNTEAFF. The CDR3 DNA follows: TGTGCCAGCCAATATAACACTGAAGCTTTCTTT.